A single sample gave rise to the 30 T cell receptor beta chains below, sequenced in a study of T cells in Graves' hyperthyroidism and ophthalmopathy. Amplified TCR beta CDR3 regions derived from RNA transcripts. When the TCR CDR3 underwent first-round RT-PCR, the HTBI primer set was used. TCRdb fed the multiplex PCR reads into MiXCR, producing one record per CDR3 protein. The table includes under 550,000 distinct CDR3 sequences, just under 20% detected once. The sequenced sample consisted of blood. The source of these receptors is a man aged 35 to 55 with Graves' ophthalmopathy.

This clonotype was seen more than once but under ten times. CDR3 sequence: CASRGTGLSSEQYF. The CDR3 DNA reads TGTGCCAGCAGGGGCACCGGGTTAAGTAGCGAGCAGTACTTC. The chain is built from TRBV6-1 and TRBJ2-7, with D unresolved. The CDR3 has 14 residues. Trimming cost V 6 bases and J 6 bases, with 18 bases left between them. Germline V gives CDR1 MNHNS, CDR2 SASEGT.

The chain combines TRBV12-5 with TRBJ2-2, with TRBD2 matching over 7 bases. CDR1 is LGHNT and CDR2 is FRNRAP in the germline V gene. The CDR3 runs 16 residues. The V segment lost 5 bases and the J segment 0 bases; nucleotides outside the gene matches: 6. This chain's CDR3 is CASGLGGGANTGELFF. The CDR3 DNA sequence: TGTGCTAGTGGTCTGGGGGGGGGGGCGAACACCGGGGAGCTGTTTTTT.

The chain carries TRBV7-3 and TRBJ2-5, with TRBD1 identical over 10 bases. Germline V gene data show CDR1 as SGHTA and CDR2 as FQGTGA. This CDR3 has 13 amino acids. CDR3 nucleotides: TGTACAGGACAGGGGGTTGGTGAAGAGACCCAGTACTTC. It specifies CTGQGVGEETQYF.

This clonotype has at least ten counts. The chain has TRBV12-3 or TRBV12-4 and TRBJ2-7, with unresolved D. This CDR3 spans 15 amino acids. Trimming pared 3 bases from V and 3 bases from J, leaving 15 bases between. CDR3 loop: CASSFGRNSIYEQYF. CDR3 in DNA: TGTGCCAGCAGTTTTGGTCGTAACTCAATCTACGAGCAGTACTTC.

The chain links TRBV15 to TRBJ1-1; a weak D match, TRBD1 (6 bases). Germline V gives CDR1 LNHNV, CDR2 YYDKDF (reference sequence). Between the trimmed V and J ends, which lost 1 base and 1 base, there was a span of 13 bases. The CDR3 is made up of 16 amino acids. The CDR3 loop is CATSRGVQGRNTEAFF. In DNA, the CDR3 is TGTGCCACCAGCAGAGGAGTACAGGGAAGGAACACTGAAGCTTTCTTT.

The CDR3 is CASSRDFRADTQYF. The CDR3 DNA is TGTGCCAGCAGCCGGGACTTCCGCGCAGATACGCAGTATTTT. The V call is TRBV6-1, the J call TRBJ2-3, with a weak D call TRBD2 (6 bases). The V end lost 6 bases, the J end lost 4 bases, and 14 bases lay between the germline ends. Germline values: CDR1 MNHNS, CDR2 SASEGT. The CDR3 has 14 residues.

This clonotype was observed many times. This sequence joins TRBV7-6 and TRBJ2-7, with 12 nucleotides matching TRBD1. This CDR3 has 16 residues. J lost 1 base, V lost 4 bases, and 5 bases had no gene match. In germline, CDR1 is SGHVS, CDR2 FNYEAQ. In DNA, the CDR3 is TGTGCCAGCAGCTCCCGGGGACAGGGGGCATCCTACGAGCAGTACTTC. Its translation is CASSSRGQGASYEQYF.

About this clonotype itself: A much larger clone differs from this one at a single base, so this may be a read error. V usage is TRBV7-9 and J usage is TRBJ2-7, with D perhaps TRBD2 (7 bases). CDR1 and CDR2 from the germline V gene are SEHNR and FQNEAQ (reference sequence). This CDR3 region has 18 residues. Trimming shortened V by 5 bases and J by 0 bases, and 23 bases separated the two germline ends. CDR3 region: CASSGLGEGGPSSYEQYF. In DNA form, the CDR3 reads TGTGCCAGCAGCGGCTTAGGGGAGGGGGGCCCGAGCTCCTACGAGCAGTACTTC.

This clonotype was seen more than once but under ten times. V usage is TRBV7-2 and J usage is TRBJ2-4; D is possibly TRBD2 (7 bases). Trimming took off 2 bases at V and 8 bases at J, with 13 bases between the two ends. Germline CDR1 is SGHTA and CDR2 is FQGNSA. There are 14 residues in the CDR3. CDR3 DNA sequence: TGTGCCAGCAGCTTACGGGGGGCTTTCGACATTCAGTACTTC. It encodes CASSLRGAFDIQYF.

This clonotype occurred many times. CDR3 loop: CASSLDPGRGADTQYF. The CDR3 DNA sequence: TGTGCCAGCAGCTTAGATCCCGGGAGAGGGGCAGATACGCAGTATTTT. The chain combines TRBV7-2 with TRBJ2-3, with D tentatively TRBD2 (6 bases). From germline, CDR1 is SGHTA and CDR2 FQGNSA. V was clipped by 1 base and J by 4 bases, with 15 bases between them. The CDR3 runs 16 residues.

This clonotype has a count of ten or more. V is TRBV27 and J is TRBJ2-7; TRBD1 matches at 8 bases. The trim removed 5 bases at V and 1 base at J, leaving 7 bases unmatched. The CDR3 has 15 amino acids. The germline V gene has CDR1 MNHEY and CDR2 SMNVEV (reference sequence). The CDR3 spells CASSQGQEPSYEQYF. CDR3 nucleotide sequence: TGTGCCAGCAGTCAGGGACAGGAACCTTCCTACGAGCAGTACTTC.

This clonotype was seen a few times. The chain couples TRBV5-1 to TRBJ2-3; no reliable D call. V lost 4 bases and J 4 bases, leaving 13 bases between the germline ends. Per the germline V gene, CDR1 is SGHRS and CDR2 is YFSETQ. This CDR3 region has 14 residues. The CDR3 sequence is CASSPGNPPDTQYF. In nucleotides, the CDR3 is TGCGCCAGCAGCCCCGGTAACCCGCCAGATACGCAGTATTTT.

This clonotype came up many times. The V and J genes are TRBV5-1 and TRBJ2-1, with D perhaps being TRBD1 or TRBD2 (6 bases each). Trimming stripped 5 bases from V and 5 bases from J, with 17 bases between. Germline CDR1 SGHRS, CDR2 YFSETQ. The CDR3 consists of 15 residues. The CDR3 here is CASSTEGRGHNEQFF. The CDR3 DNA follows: TGCGCCAGCAGTACCGAGGGACGGGGGCACAATGAGCAGTTCTTC. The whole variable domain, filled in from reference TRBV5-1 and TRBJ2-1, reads KAGVTQTPRYLIKTRGQQVTLSCSPISGHRSVSWYQQTPGQGLQFLFEYFSETQRNKGNFPGRFSGRQFSNSRSEMNVSTLELGDSALYLCASSTEGRGHNEQFFGPGTRLTVL.

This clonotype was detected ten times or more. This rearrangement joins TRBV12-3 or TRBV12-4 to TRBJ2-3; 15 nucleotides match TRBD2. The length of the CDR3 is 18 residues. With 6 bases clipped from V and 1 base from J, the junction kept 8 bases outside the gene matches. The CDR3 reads CASSWTSGGGAGTDTQYF. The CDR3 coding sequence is TGTGCCAGCAGCTGGACTAGCGGGGGGGGGGCTGGCACAGATACGCAGTATTTT.

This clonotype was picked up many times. CDR3 bases: TGTGCCAGCAGCCGAAACAGGGCTGGTACTGAAGCTTTCTTT. This gives the protein CASSRNRAGTEAFF. J is TRBJ1-1 and V is TRBV7-8, with D possibly being TRBD1 (6 bases). This CDR3 is built from 14 residues. In germline, CDR1 is SGHVS, CDR2 FQNEAQ. Trimming took off 5 bases at V and 5 bases at J, with 15 bases between the two ends.

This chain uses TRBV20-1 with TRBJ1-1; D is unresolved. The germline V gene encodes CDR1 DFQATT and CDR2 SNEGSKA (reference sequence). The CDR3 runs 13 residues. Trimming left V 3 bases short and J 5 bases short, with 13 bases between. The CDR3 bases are TGCAGTGCTAGGGCTCGAGGTTCGACTGAAGCTTTCTTT. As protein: CSARARGSTEAFF.

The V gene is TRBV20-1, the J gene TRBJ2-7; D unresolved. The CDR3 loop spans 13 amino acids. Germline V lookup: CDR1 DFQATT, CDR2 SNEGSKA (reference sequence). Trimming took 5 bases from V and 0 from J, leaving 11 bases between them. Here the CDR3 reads CSAYPYSSYEQYF. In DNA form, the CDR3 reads TGCAGTGCTTATCCTTACAGCTCCTACGAGCAGTACTTC.

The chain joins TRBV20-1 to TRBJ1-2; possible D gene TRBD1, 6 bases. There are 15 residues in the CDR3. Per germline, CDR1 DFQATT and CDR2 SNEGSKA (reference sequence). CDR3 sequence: CSLKEGHRINNGYTF. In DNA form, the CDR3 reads TGCAGCCTAAAAGAGGGACACCGAATTAATAATGGCTACACCTTC.

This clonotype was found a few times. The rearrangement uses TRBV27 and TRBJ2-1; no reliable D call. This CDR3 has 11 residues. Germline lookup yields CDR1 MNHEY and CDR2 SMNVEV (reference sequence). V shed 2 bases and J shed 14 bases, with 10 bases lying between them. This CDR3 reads CASSLSQTEFF. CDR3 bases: TGTGCCAGCAGTTTAAGTCAGACGGAGTTCTTC.

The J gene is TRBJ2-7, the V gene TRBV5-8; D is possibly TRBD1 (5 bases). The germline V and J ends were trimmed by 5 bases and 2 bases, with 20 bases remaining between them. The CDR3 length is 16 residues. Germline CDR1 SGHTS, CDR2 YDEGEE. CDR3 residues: CASSSFQGGPPYEQYF. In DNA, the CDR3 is TGTGCCAGCAGTTCTTTCCAGGGCGGCCCTCCCTACGAGCAGTACTTC.

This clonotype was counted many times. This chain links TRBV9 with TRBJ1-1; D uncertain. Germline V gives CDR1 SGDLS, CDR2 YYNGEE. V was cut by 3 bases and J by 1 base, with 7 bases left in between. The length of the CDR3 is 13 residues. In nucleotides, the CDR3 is TGTGCCAGCAGCGGGGCTGGGAACACTGAAGCTTTCTTT. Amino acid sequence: CASSGAGNTEAFF.

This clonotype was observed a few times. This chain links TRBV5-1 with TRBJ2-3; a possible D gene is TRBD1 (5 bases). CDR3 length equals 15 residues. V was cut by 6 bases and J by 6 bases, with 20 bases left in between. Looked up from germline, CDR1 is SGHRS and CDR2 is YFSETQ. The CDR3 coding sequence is TGCGCCAGCACCGGAACAGGCGGCATTGTTGATACGCAGTATTTT. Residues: CASTGTGGIVDTQYF.

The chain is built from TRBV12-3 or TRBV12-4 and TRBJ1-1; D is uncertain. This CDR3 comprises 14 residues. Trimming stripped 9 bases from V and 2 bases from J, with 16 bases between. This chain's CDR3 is CASVADLVNTEAFF. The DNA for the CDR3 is TGTGCCAGTGTGGCGGACCTCGTAAACACTGAAGCTTTCTTT.

The CDR3 region has the DNA TGTGCCAGCAGTCACCGTGGAAACACCATATATTTT. It specifies CASSHRGNTIYF. The chain carries TRBV6-5 and TRBJ1-3; D gene ambiguous. Germline V lookup: CDR1 MNHEY, CDR2 SVGAGI. Trimming pared 5 bases from V and 3 bases from J, leaving 5 bases between. The CDR3 contains 12 residues.

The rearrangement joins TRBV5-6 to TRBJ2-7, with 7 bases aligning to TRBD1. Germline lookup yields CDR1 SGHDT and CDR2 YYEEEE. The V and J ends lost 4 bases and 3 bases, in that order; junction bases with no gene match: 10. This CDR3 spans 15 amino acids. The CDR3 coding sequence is TGTGCCAGCAGCCTGTGGACAGGACTTAGCTACGAGCAGTACTTC. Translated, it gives CASSLWTGLSYEQYF.

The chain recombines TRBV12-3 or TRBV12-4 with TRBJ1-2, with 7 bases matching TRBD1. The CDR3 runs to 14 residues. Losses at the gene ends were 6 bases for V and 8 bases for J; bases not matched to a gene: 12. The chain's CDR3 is CASRNPGQSSGYTF. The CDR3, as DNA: TGTGCCAGCAGAAACCCGGGACAGTCCTCCGGCTACACCTTC.

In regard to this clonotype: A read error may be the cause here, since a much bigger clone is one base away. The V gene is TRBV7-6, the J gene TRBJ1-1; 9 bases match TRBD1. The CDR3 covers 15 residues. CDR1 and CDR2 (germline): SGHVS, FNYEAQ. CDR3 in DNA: TGTGCCAGCAGCTGGGAACAGGGGGCGGAAACTGGAGCTTTCTTT. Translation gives CASSWEQGAETGAFF.

As DNA, the CDR3 is TGTGCCAGCAGTTTAGGTAGGGCGGGAGGGCCATTAGATACGCAGTATTTT. It codes for CASSLGRAGGPLDTQYF. The chain couples TRBV12-3 or TRBV12-4 to TRBJ2-3, with 9 bases aligning to TRBD2. The CDR3 is 17 residues long. The V segment lost 1 base and the J segment 5 bases; nucleotides outside the gene matches: 10.

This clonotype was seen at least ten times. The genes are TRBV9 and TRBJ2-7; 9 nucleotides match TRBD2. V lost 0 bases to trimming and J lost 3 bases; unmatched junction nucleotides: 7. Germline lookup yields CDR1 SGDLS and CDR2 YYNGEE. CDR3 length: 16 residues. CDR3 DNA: TGTGCCAGCAGCGTAGGCGTAGCGGGGGCCTACTACGAGCAGTACTTC. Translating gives CASSVGVAGAYYEQYF.

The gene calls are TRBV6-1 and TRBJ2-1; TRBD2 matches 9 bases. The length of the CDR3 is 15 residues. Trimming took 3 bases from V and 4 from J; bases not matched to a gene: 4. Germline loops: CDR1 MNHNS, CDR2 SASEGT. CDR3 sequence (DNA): TGTGCCAGCAGTGAGGGGCTAGCGGGGTACAATGAGCAGTTCTTC. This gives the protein CASSEGLAGYNEQFF.